This TCR beta chain is drawn from a study of metastatic and nonmetastatic thyroid tumors. Background on the study: For malignant and benign thyroid patients, tumor or nodule tissue and blood were the sources whose repertoires were compared. Findings of the study overall: Significantly greater TCR beta diversity was reportedly found in malignant thyroid tumors than in benign nodules (in blood and tumor).

The V gene end was trimmed by 0 bases and the J gene end by 0 bases; junction bases not matched to a gene: 6. Germline CDR1 LNHNV, CDR2 YYDKDF (reference sequence). The CDR3 loop spans 17 amino acids. This clone was recorded many times. The antigen remains undetermined. MiXCR re-clonotyped the PCR reads for TCRdb. The table shows 45,000 or so clones, with roughly 15% occurring only once. No patient had received any treatment before thyroid surgery. The sequence was obtained from a female donor with papillary thyroid cancer or a benign thyroid nodule (not recorded which). Some clones in this sample may be carry-over from other donors' samples. The rearrangement uses TRBV15 and TRBJ2-3; TRBD2 aligns across 7 bases. Sequencing was carried out using blood. DNA for the CDR3: TGTGCCACCAGCAGAGAGCTTAGTAGCGGGAGCACAGATACGCAGTATTTT. Its translation is CATSRELSSGSTDTQYF.